This T cell receptor beta chain was recovered during a study of blood T cell repertoires in COVID-19. About the research overall: The cDNA or gDNA used as material had been derived from T cells, B-cell-depleted T cells, or PBMCs.

Original processing notes: Reference gene primers were amplified, and this amplification served to estimate nucleated cell counts. Method: immunoSEQ multiplex PCR; TCRdb's copy keeps in-frame clones and lacks some. The V and J calls and clone size are taken from that table; D and trimming were inferred from the DNA. The top ten hold 7.5% to 9.5% of the sample, which has about 200,000 clones, approximately 78% seen once. CDR3 length equals 14 residues. V lost 0 bases and J lost 2, with 8 bases in between. Germline V gives CDR1 SGHRS, CDR2 YFSETQ. The Seattle patients, enrolled during active infection, were followed longitudinally.

The chain is built from TRBV5-1 and TRBJ1-2; the D gene is possibly TRBD1 (6 bases). This clonotype was sampled from a woman older than 75 with COVID-19, enrolled during active disease. The sample consisted of peripheral blood. CDR3 protein: CASSLVQGNYGYTF. In nucleotides, the CDR3 is TGCGCCAGCAGCTTGGTTCAGGGGAACTATGGCTACACCTTC.